A selection of T cell receptor beta chains follows, all from one sample in a study of CD8 T cells in ankylosing spondylitis. One entry per CDR3 protein, called by TCRdb with MiXCR from the 5' RACE reads. Seen here are roughly 140,000 distinct CDR3 sequences, under 45% observed once, and the top ten hold nearly 15%. Input material: synovial fluid, either unsorted or a sorted T cell fraction (not recorded which). The receptor set was obtained from a male donor with ankylosing spondylitis. Both conserved end residues are trimmed from each CDR3. Each record gives: J gene, V gene, CDR3 protein.

J gene: TRBJ2-5; V gene: TRBV7-8; CDR3 protein: ASSEGPFETQY
J gene: TRBJ2-1; V gene: TRBV18; CDR3 protein: ASSRGLAGVLRSYNEQF
J gene: TRBJ1-4; V gene: TRBV20-1; CDR3 protein: SARRARPTNEKLF
J gene: TRBJ2-1; V gene: TRBV20-1; CDR3 protein: SARRSGLYNEQF
J gene: TRBJ1-5; V gene: TRBV4-3; CDR3 protein: ASSQDVGGGGWDQPQH
J gene: TRBJ1-2; V gene: TRBV7-9; CDR3 protein: ASSRALSSPYGYT
J gene: TRBJ2-2; V gene: TRBV27; CDR3 protein: ASSSPGLRDRGRGTGELF
J gene: TRBJ2-3; V gene: TRBV11-2; CDR3 protein: ASSLETGGPGTDTQY
J gene: TRBJ1-1; V gene: TRBV7-6; CDR3 protein: ASSLGGRGGTEAF
J gene: TRBJ2-2; V gene: TRBV7-9; CDR3 protein: ASSQPWPNTGELF
J gene: TRBJ1-5; V gene: TRBV15; CDR3 protein: ATNSGRFYQPQH
J gene: TRBJ2-7; V gene: TRBV5-4; CDR3 protein: ASSPWDSYEQY
J gene: TRBJ2-1; V gene: TRBV24-1; CDR3 protein: ATSDLLGPNEQF
J gene: TRBJ2-7; V gene: TRBV4-1; CDR3 protein: ASSPRGLAFEQY
J gene: TRBJ2-5; V gene: TRBV10-3; CDR3 protein: AISDTGRAETQY
J gene: TRBJ1-6; V gene: TRBV19; CDR3 protein: ASSVLDSTNSPLH
J gene: TRBJ2-3; V gene: TRBV7-2; CDR3 protein: ASSSAGSCPTDTQY
J gene: TRBJ2-3; V gene: TRBV6-5; CDR3 protein: ASSTSLGTQY